This T cell receptor (beta chain) was retrieved from a study of OX40 agonist ivuxolimab in advanced cancers. Study-wide results and limits: Low normalized T-cell clonal expansion was additionally recorded for some nonresponders. In general, CD8+ T cells held more expanded clones than CD4+ did, on average.

Remarks on this clone: Its antigen is currently unknown.

TCRdb's table, derived via immunoSEQ multiplex PCR, lists solely in-frame clones and lacks some. The sample includes 60,000 to 75,000 clones, roughly 90% of them seen just once. The CDR3 spans 15 residues. Germline V gene sequence: CDR1 MDHEN, CDR2 SYDVKM. V lost 5 bases and J lost 3; bases outside the gene matches: 9. The clonotype comes from an adult with an advanced solid tumor such as melanoma, head and neck, liver or kidney cancer. Sequenced here: CD4+ or CD8+ T cells sorted from blood, sampled in a trial of the OX40 agonist ivuxolimab. The chain employs TRBV28 and TRBJ2-5; 7 bases agree with TRBD1. CDR3 nucleotides: TGTGCCAGCAGTGGAGACAGGGCCGGAAAAGAGACCCAGTACTTC. Its protein is CASSGDRAGKETQYF.